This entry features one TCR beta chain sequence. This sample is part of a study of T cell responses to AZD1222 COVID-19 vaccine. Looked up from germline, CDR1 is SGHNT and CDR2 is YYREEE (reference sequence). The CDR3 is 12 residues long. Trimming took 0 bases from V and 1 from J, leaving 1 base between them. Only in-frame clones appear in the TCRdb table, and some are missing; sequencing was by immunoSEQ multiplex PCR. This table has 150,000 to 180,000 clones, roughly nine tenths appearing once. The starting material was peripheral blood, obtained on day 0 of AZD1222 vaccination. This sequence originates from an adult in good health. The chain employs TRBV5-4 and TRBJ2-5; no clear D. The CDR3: CASSLGQETQYF. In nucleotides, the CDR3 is TGTGCCAGCAGCTTGGGCCAAGAGACCCAGTACTTC.